This TCR beta chain was recorded in a study of blood T cells in healthy people across ages. This clonotype has a count of ten or more. A J-beta primer mix and a sample-barcoded 5' primer were used in a second PCR of roughly 7 to 12 cycles. Every single cDNA molecule received a tag from a template-switch adaptor with 12 random nucleotides. TCRdb reanalysed the 5' RACE reads using MiXCR and keeps one entry per CDR3 protein. The sample records hundreds of thousands of distinct CDR3 sequences, roughly 48% being singletons. Per sample, extraction of total RNA gave at least 6 micrograms in every case. The TCR originated in a man older than 75 in good health. The sample was blood.

The CDR3 region is CASSRGRDYGYTF. Written as DNA, the CDR3 is TGTGCCAGCAGTAGGGGACGGGACTATGGCTACACCTTC. The chain employs TRBV6-6 and TRBJ1-2; D might be TRBD1 (5 bases). The V end lost 5 bases, the J end lost 3 bases, and 10 bases lay between the germline ends. Germline CDR1 is MNHNY and CDR2 is SVGAGI (reference sequence). This CDR3 comprises 13 residues.